This T cell receptor beta chain was captured by sequencing in a study of CD8+CD57+ T cells in acquired aplastic anemia. About the study: Sorted CD4+ and CD8+ cells yielded DNA averaging approximately 3.4 ug. Notes on the study in general: About 30 was the count of CD8+ CDR3 sequences that patients shared with controls.

It was genomic DNA that served as the template for profiling TCR beta VDJ and CDR3. TCRdb reprocessed the reads with MiXCR, giving one entry per CDR3 protein. Found here are a few hundred thousand distinct CDR3 sequences, approximately 32% of them singletons; the top ten hold nearly 0.85%. CD8+CD57+ cell expansion, shown by flow cytometry, had occurred in the patients selected for sequencing. This CDR3 comprises 16 residues. Germline lookup yields CDR1 SGHVS and CDR2 FNYEAQ. Trimming cost V 3 bases and J 9 bases; bases outside gene matches: 9. Remarks on this clonotype: Antigen specificity is unknown.

The receptor's source is a human donor with aplastic anemia. The chain recombines TRBV7-6 with TRBJ2-1; 12 positions match TRBD2. The specimen sequenced was sorted CD4+, CD8+, or CD8+CD57+ T cells (not recorded which) from PBMCs. Here the CDR3 reads CASSLLLAGGIVEQFF. DNA for the CDR3: TGTGCCAGCAGCTTGCTCCTAGCGGGAGGGATCGTTGAGCAGTTCTTC.